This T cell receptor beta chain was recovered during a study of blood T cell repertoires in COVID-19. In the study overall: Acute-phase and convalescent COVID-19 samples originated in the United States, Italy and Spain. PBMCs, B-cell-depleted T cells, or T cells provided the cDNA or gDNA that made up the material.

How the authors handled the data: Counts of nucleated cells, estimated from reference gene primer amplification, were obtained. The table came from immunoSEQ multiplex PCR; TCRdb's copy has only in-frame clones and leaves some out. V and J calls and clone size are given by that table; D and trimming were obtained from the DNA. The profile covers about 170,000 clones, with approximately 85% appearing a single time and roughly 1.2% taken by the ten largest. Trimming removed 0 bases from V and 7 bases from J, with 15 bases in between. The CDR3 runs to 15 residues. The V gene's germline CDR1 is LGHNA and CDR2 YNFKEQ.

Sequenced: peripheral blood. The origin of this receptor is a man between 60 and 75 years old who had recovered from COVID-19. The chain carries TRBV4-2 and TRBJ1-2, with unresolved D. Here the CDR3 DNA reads TGTGCCAGCAGCCAAGAATCAGGACTGGCAGGTGGCTACACCTTC. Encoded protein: CASSQESGLAGGYTF.